This T cell receptor (beta chain) derives from a study of blood T cell repertoires in COVID-19. Study as a whole: Italy, Spain and the United States were the sources of the convalescent and acute COVID-19 samples. PBMCs, B-cell-depleted T cells, or T cells were the source of the cDNA or gDNA that made up the material.

Germline CDR1 WNHNN, CDR2 SYGVQD (reference sequence). The CDR3 covers 16 residues. Losses at the gene ends were 3 bases for V and 1 base for J; bases not matched to a gene: 3. Repertoires were generated with immunoSEQ multiplex PCR, while TCRdb's copy carries only in-frame clones and drops some. This table holds a few hundred thousand clones, just under 90% found once. The sequence was obtained from a man aged 60 to 75 who had recovered from COVID-19. The V call is TRBV10-1, the J call TRBJ2-3; TRBD2 matches 11 bases. The sequencing input was peripheral blood. CDR3 residues: CASSDRTSGRTDTQYF. CDR3 nucleotides: TGCGCCAGCAGTGACCGGACTAGCGGGCGCACAGATACGCAGTATTTT.